This passage covers 20 T cell receptor beta chains from one sample sequenced in a study of T cell responses to AZD1222 COVID-19 vaccine. Sequenced by immunoSEQ multiplex PCR; TCRdb stores in-frame clones only, minus some. The sample shows 250,000 to 300,000 clones, 90% to 95% of them seen only once. The sample consisted of peripheral blood, taken 28 days after the second AZD1222 dose. These receptor sequences come from an adult who received the AZD1222 COVID-19 vaccine.

There are a few counts of this clone. The V call is TRBV2, the J call TRBJ2-2; D is possibly TRBD1 (5 bases). Germline assignment: CDR1 SNHLY and CDR2 FYNNEI. This CDR3 is 14 amino acids long. V gave up 6 bases and J gave up 7 bases, with 15 bases separating them. In DNA, the CDR3 is TGTGCCAGCAGGACGATACAGGATGTCGGGGAGCTGTTTTTT. Translation: CASRTIQDVGELFF.

The chain employs TRBV19 and TRBJ1-2; unclear D gene. This CDR3 is built from 14 residues. Per the germline V gene, CDR1 is LNHDA and CDR2 is SQIVND (reference sequence). Trimming left V 1 base short and J 5 bases short, with 11 bases between. The CDR3 sequence: CASSIGLQMYGYTF. CDR3 coding DNA: TGTGCCAGTAGTATAGGTCTACAGATGTATGGCTACACCTTC.

V usage is TRBV7-2 and J usage is TRBJ2-3, with 9 bases lining up with TRBD2. The V and J ends lost 1 base and 4 bases, in that order; junction bases with no gene match: 6. Germline CDR1 and CDR2: SGHTA and FQGNSA. CDR3 length: 16 residues. The CDR3 sequence: CASSLGTSVRPDTQYF. In DNA, the CDR3 is TGTGCCAGCAGCTTAGGGACTAGCGTTCGTCCAGATACGCAGTATTTT. Full variable domain (missing parts from reference TRBV7-2 and TRBJ2-3): GAGVSQSPSNKVTEKGKDVELRCDPISGHTALYWYRQSLGQGLEFLIYFQGNSAPDKSGLPSDRFSAERTGGSVSTLTIQRTQQEDSAVYLCASSLGTSVRPDTQYFGPGTRLTVL.

CDR3 in amino acids: CASSISGEQFF. The CDR3 bases are TGTGCCAGTAGTATTAGTGGTGAGCAGTTCTTC. V is TRBV19 and J is TRBJ2-1; D unclear. The germline CDR1 and CDR2 sequences are LNHDA and SQIVND (reference sequence). The CDR3 is made up of 11 amino acids. Between the trimmed V and J ends, which lost 3 bases and 9 bases, there was a span of 6 bases.

The CDR3 region has the DNA TGTGCCAGCAGCCACGAGGGGGTCCAGCCCCAGCATTTT. It encodes CASSHEGVQPQHF. This chain connects TRBV7-2 to TRBJ1-5; D is perhaps TRBD1 (6 bases). V lost 5 bases, J lost 7 bases, and 12 bases lay in between. CDR3 length: 13 amino acids. Looked up from germline, CDR1 is SGHTA and CDR2 is FQGNSA.

The chain recombines TRBV6-6 with TRBJ2-1; 7 bases agree with TRBD1. The CDR3 totals 14 residues. With 5 bases clipped from V and 6 bases from J, the junction kept 7 bases outside the gene matches. Germline CDR1 and CDR2: MNHNY and SVGAGI (reference sequence). The CDR3 DNA is TGTGCCAGCAGTGGGACAGTAACGGGCAATGAGCAGTTCTTC. This encodes CASSGTVTGNEQFF.

The V call is TRBV7-2, the J call TRBJ2-7, with 7 bases fitting TRBD1. Germline V CDR1 and CDR2: SGHTA, FQGNSA. This CDR3 contains 14 residues. V shed 3 bases and J 4 bases; nucleotides not matched to a gene: 6. CDR3 bases: TGTGCCAGCAGCTTCACAGGGGAACGATACGAGCAGTACTTC. It translates to CASSFTGERYEQYF.

This clone was detected only a few times. The V call is TRBV6-5, the J call TRBJ2-7, with 9 bases lining up with TRBD1. Germline V gives CDR1 MNHEY, CDR2 SVGAGI. The CDR3 runs 13 residues. Germline trimming cut 10 bases from V and 2 bases from J; bases unmatched to any gene: 6. Written as DNA, the CDR3 is TGTGCCACCGTCCGGGACAGGGCCTACGAGCAGTACTTC. Translating it yields CATVRDRAYEQYF.

The chain uses TRBV28 and TRBJ1-2; D is ambiguous. CDR3 size: 12 residues. Trimming pared 5 bases from V and 8 bases from J, leaving 12 bases between. CDR1 is MDHEN, CDR2 SYDVKM, per germline. In DNA form, the CDR3 reads TGTGCCAGCAGTCTACCAACACGAGGCTACACCTTC. Translation: CASSLPTRGYTF.

This chain connects TRBV29-1 to TRBJ1-2, with D possibly matching TRBD1 (6 bases). The CDR3 is 14 amino acids. Trimming removed 6 bases from V and 0 bases from J, with 14 bases in between. Germline V gene lookup returns CDR1 SQVTM and CDR2 ANQGSEA. The CDR3 DNA reads TGCAGCGTCCGCGACAGGCCCCCTAACTATGGCTACACCTTC. It specifies CSVRDRPPNYGYTF.

This clone came up a few times. The rearrangement uses TRBV7-2 and TRBJ1-4; D may be TRBD1 (6 bases). Germline V CDR1 and CDR2: SGHTA, FQGNSA. CDR3 length equals 12 residues. V was pared by 4 bases and J by 8 bases, with 8 bases between. The CDR3 nucleotides read TGTGCCAGCAGCTCTCAGGGGGAAAAACTGTTTTTT. Its translation is CASSSQGEKLFF.

V is TRBV28 and J is TRBJ2-7, with D maybe TRBD1 (5 bases). Trimming cost V 0 bases and J 5 bases, with 11 bases left between them. Germline V gene sequence: CDR1 MDHEN, CDR2 SYDVKM. The CDR3 consists of 14 residues. The CDR3 bases are TGTGCCAGCAGTTTATGGGGGCTCGGTGACGAGCAGTACTTC. Protein sequence: CASSLWGLGDEQYF.

This chain uses TRBV5-4 with TRBJ2-1; D possibly corresponds to TRBD2 (6 bases). Trimming stripped 4 bases from V and 0 bases from J, with 14 bases between. Germline V lookup: CDR1 SGHNT, CDR2 YYREEE (reference sequence). The CDR3 is 16 amino acids. In DNA form, the CDR3 reads TGTGCCAGCAGCCTAAGCGGGCCTAGCTCCTACAATGAGCAGTTCTTC. Encoded protein: CASSLSGPSSYNEQFF.

This chain connects TRBV6-5 to TRBJ1-4, with D possibly matching TRBD1 (6 bases). This CDR3 is built from 13 residues. CDR1 is MNHEY and CDR2 is SVGAGI in the germline V gene. Between the trimmed V and J ends, which lost 8 bases and 7 bases, there was a span of 14 bases. The CDR3 loop is CASVSSGAEKLFF. For the CDR3, the DNA is TGTGCCAGCGTTTCGTCAGGGGCTGAAAAACTGTTTTTT.

The rearrangement uses TRBV2 and TRBJ2-1; TRBD2 is a possible D gene (5 bases). This CDR3 has 17 amino acids. The germline CDR1 and CDR2 sequences are SNHLY and FYNNEI. Trimming left V 4 bases short and J 0 bases short, with 16 bases between. CDR3 bases: TGTGCCAGCAGTGCCTTAGGGTTAGCGAGCTCCTACAATGAGCAGTTCTTC. It yields the protein CASSALGLASSYNEQFF.

The V gene is TRBV6-6, the J gene TRBJ1-6, with 11 bases aligning to TRBD1. J lost 9 bases, V lost 3 bases, and 4 bases had no gene match. The CDR3 is made up of 15 amino acids. The V gene's germline CDR1 is MNHNY and CDR2 SVGAGI (reference sequence). The CDR3 is CASSYPGQGASPLHF. The CDR3 DNA sequence: TGTGCCAGCAGTTATCCAGGACAGGGGGCTTCACCCCTCCACTTT.

This clone was seen just once. V and J are TRBV28 and TRBJ2-2; a possible D gene is TRBD2 (5 bases). V lost 6 bases and J 3 bases, leaving 5 bases between the germline ends. The CDR3 runs to 12 residues. Germline V gene data show CDR1 as MDHEN and CDR2 as SYDVKM. This chain's CDR3 is CASRGDTGELFF. The CDR3 coding sequence is TGTGCCAGCAGGGGAGACACCGGGGAGCTGTTTTTT.

The chain uses TRBV5-1 and TRBJ1-6, with a possible D match to TRBD1 (6 bases). Germline CDR1 is SGHRS and CDR2 is YFSETQ. V lost 0 bases and J lost 7, with 14 bases in between. CDR3 length: 16 residues. The CDR3 protein is CASSLGTVARNSPLHF. In DNA form, the CDR3 reads TGCGCCAGCAGCTTGGGGACAGTCGCGAGGAATTCACCCCTCCACTTT.

The V and J genes are TRBV6-5 and TRBJ1-6; 8 bases fit TRBD1. J gave up 6 bases and V 5 bases, and 3 bases lay outside the gene matches. This CDR3 is built from 14 residues. Per germline, CDR1 MNHEY and CDR2 SVGAGI. The chain's CDR3 is CASSRQGSNSPLHF. The CDR3 DNA follows: TGTGCCAGCAGTCGACAGGGGTCTAATTCACCCCTCCACTTT.

This chain links TRBV5-1 with TRBJ1-4; no reliable D call. The CDR3 consists of 14 residues. CDR1 is SGHRS and CDR2 is YFSETQ in the germline V gene. The V end was cut by 0 bases, the J end by 4 bases, with 7 bases between. CDR3 nucleotide sequence: TGCGCCAGCAGCTTGGGTGGATTTAATGAAAAACTGTTTTTT. It encodes CASSLGGFNEKLFF.